This TCR beta chain appears in the sequencing data of a study of blood T cell repertoires in COVID-19 (dated by TCRdb to 2019 to 2021). A note on the overall study: Samples from collaborators originated in the United States, Italy and Spain and spanned both the acute and convalescent phases of COVID-19. Where HLA class I and class II types were available, the types were taken from metadata supplied by the sample provider, not from assay-based typing. The samples were drawn from the first 160 participants of the ongoing ImmuneRACE study and from some 1,300 subjects provided by 6 global collaborators. Deeply sampled blood TCRbeta repertoires from subjects exposed to, actively infected with, or recovered from COVID-19 were included in the dataset. The repertoires were made available in a free public database intended to serve as a resource for research on the immune response to SARS-CoV-2. A de-identified subject ID, COVID-19 status, age in years and sex were almost always included in the sample metadata. The material from the prospective study consisted of cDNA or gDNA derived from T cells, B-cell-depleted T cells, or PBMCs. Summary of the overall study and its limitations: The amount of clinical and demographic metadata varied by source and participant and was provided uncurated.

This clone has just one count. There is no known antigen for this receptor. One base away there is no much larger clone; base qualities are not given. Including the terminal cysteine and phenylalanine, the CDR3 comprises 19 residues. Only the CDR3 part of the read is kept: 57 bases, read in frame from the first base. TCRbeta CDR3 regions were amplified from genomic DNA using the immunoSEQ Assay, a bias-controlled multiplex PCR. The authors' pipeline ran thus. Nucleated cell counts per sample were estimated from amplification of reference gene primers within the assay. To quantify the absolute abundance of each unique TCRbeta CDR3 rearrangement, sequence reads were collapsed and filtered. For each sample, productive Simpson clonality was calculated by taking the square root of Simpson's diversity index across productive rearrangements. Entries here come from immuneACCESS through TCRdb and include only in-frame sequences with V and J called. Some clones fail to appear in such tables; in the studies checked, an unresolved V gene covers under half of the shortfall, and the cause of the remainder is unknown. The DNA was the basis for D and trimming; V, J and clone size are from that table. The sample table holds about 250,000 clones, of which roughly 86% were seen once. Around 6% of the sample lies in the top ten.

In Seattle, one collaborating source enrolled patients while the infection was active and tracked those patients longitudinally over the course of disease. The collaborating institutions used their own protocols to collect whole blood in K2EDTA tubes. Collaborator samples were shipped for TCRbeta analysis as frozen whole blood, isolated PBMCs, or DNA extracted from either sample type. Sequencing input: peripheral blood. The rearrangement joined TRBV21-1 to TRBJ2-6; TRBD1, the table's D call, lacks a check against the DNA. TRBV21-1 is recorded as a pseudogene. The receptor comes from an elderly woman with COVID-19, enrolled during active disease. The nucleotide sequence reads as follows: TGTGCCAGCAGCAAAGGTCCCGGACAGGGGAACTCTGGGGCCAACGTCCTGACTTTC. This encodes CASSKGPGQGNSGANVLTF.